Shown below are 28 T cell receptor beta chains from a single sample sequenced in a study of shared clonotypes between healthy human individuals (dated by TCRdb to about 2020). The protocol used for the library was the immunoSEQ multiplex PCR assay. TCRdb mirrors the immuneACCESS table, restricted to in-frame sequences. Some clones are absent from its copies; in checked studies, under half trace to an unresolved V gene, and the reason for the others is unknown. Within this sample are roughly 2.6 million clones, with more than 90% of them counted one time only. 0.14% of the sample is held by the ten biggest clonotypes. Sequenced material: naive CD4+ T cells sorted from blood. The cell subset or site label corresponds to: CD45RA+ positively selected. All receptors derive from a young man in good health.

The rearrangement uses TRBV5-1 and TRBJ2-5; possible D gene TRBD1, 6 bases. CDR3 length: 14 amino acids. Trimming took off 4 bases at V and 2 bases at J, with 12 bases between the two ends. Germline lookup yields CDR1 SGHRS and CDR2 YFSETQ. The CDR3 region is CASSLQGPQETQYF. The CDR3 nucleotides read TGCGCCAGCAGCCTCCAGGGGCCGCAAGAGACCCAGTACTTC.

The chain links TRBV29-1 to TRBJ1-1, with D possibly matching TRBD1 (5 bases). CDR1 and CDR2 (germline): SQVTM, ANQGSEA. There are 13 residues in the CDR3. Trimming took off 4 bases at V and 0 bases at J, with 9 bases between the two ends. The CDR3 DNA reads TGCAGCGTTGGAGGGGATATGAACACTGAAGCTTTCTTT. This encodes CSVGGDMNTEAFF. The full variable domain, completed using reference TRBV29-1 and TRBJ1-1, is SAVISQKPSRDICQRGTSLTIQCQVDSQVTMMFWYRQQPGQSLTLIATANQGSEATYESGFVIDKFPISRPNLTFSTLTVSNMSPEDSSIYLCSVGGDMNTEAFFGQGTRLTVV.

This chain joins TRBV11-2 and TRBJ2-6; D unresolved. The CDR3 contains 16 residues. Germline CDR1 is SGHAT and CDR2 is FQNNGV. V lost 3 bases and J lost 0, with 9 bases in between. The chain's CDR3 is CASSFSLFSGANVLTF. Here the CDR3 DNA reads TGTGCCAGCAGCTTTTCCTTGTTCTCTGGGGCCAACGTCCTGACTTTC.

In its sample, this clone was seen a few times. The rearrangement joins TRBV11-2 to TRBJ1-5; D gene unclear. V shed 1 base and J shed 0 bases, with 7 bases lying between them. CDR1 is SGHAT and CDR2 is FQNNGV in the germline V gene. The CDR3 runs to 15 residues. The CDR3 DNA sequence: TGTGCCAGCAGCTTAGGGCAGACTAGCAATCAGCCCCAGCATTTT. It is translated as CASSLGQTSNQPQHF.

The gene calls are TRBV28 and TRBJ1-1; D is unresolved. Germline V CDR1 and CDR2: MDHEN, SYDVKM. The germline V and J ends were trimmed by 5 bases and 1 base, with 11 bases remaining between them. The length of the CDR3 is 14 residues. The CDR3 sequence is CASSPAFGNTEAFF. CDR3 in DNA: TGTGCCAGCAGTCCGGCGTTCGGGAACACTGAAGCTTTCTTT.

J is TRBJ2-5 and V is TRBV29-1; TRBD1 agrees at 9 bases. The CDR3 runs to 12 residues. The V gene end was trimmed by 7 bases and the J gene end by 11 bases; junction bases not matched to a gene: 11. CDR1 is SQVTM and CDR2 is ANQGSEA in the germline V gene. CDR3 sequence (DNA): TGCAGCGCCGGGCGACAGGGGGGTGAGCAGTACTTC. Amino acids: CSAGRQGGEQYF.

The V gene is TRBV7-9, the J gene TRBJ2-1; 8 bases line up with TRBD1. This CDR3 spans 17 amino acids. V lost 0 bases to trimming and J lost 5 bases; unmatched junction nucleotides: 9. CDR1 SEHNR and CDR2 FQNEAQ come from the germline V gene (reference sequence). The CDR3, as DNA: TGTGCCAGCAGCTTAGCCTATAGGACAGGGCGGAACAATGAGCAGTTCTTC. Protein product: CASSLAYRTGRNNEQFF.

The V and J genes are TRBV7-2 and TRBJ2-3, with TRBD1 matching over 9 bases. V lost 1 base to trimming and J lost 1 base; unmatched junction nucleotides: 6. Germline V CDR1 and CDR2: SGHTA, FQGNSA. The CDR3 sequence is 17 residues long. CDR3 bases: TGTGCCAGCAGCTTAGTAGGGACAGGGTATGGCACAGATACGCAGTATTTT. Translating gives CASSLVGTGYGTDTQYF.

The V call is TRBV5-1, the J call TRBJ2-7, with D possibly TRBD2 on 5 matching bases. The CDR3 is 13 residues long. Deletions cut 2 bases from V and 4 bases from J, with 10 bases between. CDR1 SGHRS and CDR2 YFSETQ come from the germline V gene. The CDR3, as DNA: TGCGCCAGCAGCTTAATCGAGGGATACGAGCAGTACTTC. Encoded protein: CASSLIEGYEQYF.

The gene calls are TRBV7-2 and TRBJ2-5; tentatively, D is TRBD2 (6 bases). Germline V gene data show CDR1 as SGHTA and CDR2 as FQGNSA. The CDR3 is 14 residues long. Trimming took off 4 bases at V and 4 bases at J, with 13 bases between the two ends. Here the CDR3 reads CASSYPGARETQYF. CDR3 nucleotides: TGTGCCAGCAGCTACCCGGGAGCGAGAGAGACCCAGTACTTC.

Remarks on this clone: This sample also contains other DNA sequences that code for the same CDR3. The chain recombines TRBV7-9 with TRBJ1-2; 9 positions agree with TRBD1. In germline, CDR1 is SEHNR, CDR2 FQNEAQ (reference sequence). V lost 5 bases to trimming and J lost 2 bases; unmatched junction nucleotides: 6. The CDR3 is 15 amino acids. CDR3 residues: CASSPRQGGNYGYTF. Written as DNA, the CDR3 is TGTGCCAGCAGCCCCCGACAGGGGGGGAACTATGGCTACACCTTC.

On this clone itself: An end of the junction differs from the germline gene, which may be a read error. V gene TRBV7-7 combines with J gene TRBJ2-3; D uncertain. This CDR3 is built from 15 residues. Per germline, CDR1 SSHAT and CDR2 FNYEAQ (reference sequence). This CDR3 is CASSANGETTDTQYF. CDR3 bases: TGTGCTAGCAGTGCGAACGGCGAGACCACAGATACGCAGTATTTT.

The chain links TRBV10-2 to TRBJ2-7; 8 bases fit TRBD2. The CDR3 is 17 residues long. V dropped 2 bases and J dropped 5; count of bases not matched to a gene: 14. Germline lookup yields CDR1 WSHSY and CDR2 SAAADI. The CDR3 loop reads CASSELLLAGPRDEQYF. CDR3 sequence (DNA): TGCGCCAGCAGTGAGCTACTTCTAGCGGGCCCTCGGGACGAGCAGTACTTC.

About this clone: This same CDR3 is encoded by further DNA sequences in the sample. The chain carries TRBV2 and TRBJ2-5; D is unclear. This CDR3 contains 12 residues. Per the germline V gene, CDR1 is SNHLY and CDR2 is FYNNEI. Deletions cut 2 bases from V and 4 bases from J, with 5 bases between. The CDR3 bases are TGTGCCAGCAGTGAAATCGTAGAGACCCAGTACTTC. Protein: CASSEIVETQYF.

This chain uses TRBV14 with TRBJ1-2, with unresolved D. Germline V gene lookup returns CDR1 SGHDN and CDR2 FVKESK. V was pared by 8 bases and J by 8 bases, with 12 bases between. This CDR3 comprises 11 residues. The CDR3 spells CASSPGGGYTF. CDR3 coding DNA: TGTGCCAGCTCTCCCGGCGGGGGCTACACCTTC.

V and J are TRBV7-9 and TRBJ2-3, with 10 bases lining up with TRBD2. The CDR3 is 18 residues long. CDR1 SEHNR and CDR2 FQNEAQ come from the germline V gene (reference sequence). With 4 bases clipped from V and 3 bases from J, the junction kept 13 bases outside the gene matches. The CDR3: CASSSGLLGAGGTDTQYF. The CDR3 DNA reads TGTGCCAGCAGCTCCGGATTATTGGGAGCGGGAGGGACAGATACGCAGTATTTT.

The chain links TRBV2 to TRBJ2-7; a weak D match, TRBD1 (5 bases). This CDR3 spans 14 amino acids. CDR1 is SNHLY, CDR2 FYNNEI, per germline. V was clipped by 7 bases and J by 3 bases, with 16 bases between them. The CDR3 region is CASKEEQVFYEQYF. The CDR3 bases are TGTGCCAGCAAGGAAGAACAGGTCTTCTACGAGCAGTACTTC.

V is TRBV4-1 and J is TRBJ1-1; D not certain. Germline CDR1 MGHRA, CDR2 YSYEKL. V gave up 1 base and J gave up 5 bases, with 8 bases separating them. The CDR3 spans 13 residues. CDR3 coding DNA: TGCGCCAGCAGCCAAGCTTTGGGGACTGAAGCTTTCTTT. Amino acids: CASSQALGTEAFF.

The V and J genes are TRBV30 and TRBJ2-1; no reliable D call. The CDR3 spans 12 residues. CDR1 GTSNPN and CDR2 SVGIG come from the germline V gene (reference sequence). The CDR3 protein is CVLSIRYNEQFF. In DNA, the CDR3 is TGTGTGCTCAGTATACGTTACAATGAGCAGTTCTTC.

The chain recombines TRBV19 with TRBJ2-5, with D perhaps given as TRBD1 or TRBD2 (5 bases each). CDR3 size: 15 residues. V lost 6 bases to trimming and J lost 2 bases, with 16 bases between them. Germline CDR1 LNHDA, CDR2 SQIVND (reference sequence). DNA of the CDR3: TGTGCCAGTAGCTCGAGACTGGGGGTTCAAGAGACCCAGTACTTC. Its protein product is CASSSRLGVQETQYF. Variable domain in full (rest from reference TRBV19 and TRBJ2-5): DGGITQSPKYLFRKEGQNVTLSCEQNLNHDAMYWYRQDPGQGLRLIYYSQIVNDFQKGDIAEGYSVSREKKESFPLTVTSAQKNPTAFYLCASSSRLGVQETQYFGPGTRLLVL.

The V call is TRBV29-1, the J call TRBJ2-7, with D possibly matching TRBD2 (5 bases). This CDR3 contains 15 residues. The V end lost 4 bases, the J end lost 5 bases, and 21 bases lay between the germline ends. Per germline, CDR1 SQVTM and CDR2 ANQGSEA. This CDR3 reads CSVARGFLGIDEQYF. As DNA, the CDR3 is TGCAGCGTTGCCCGGGGTTTTCTGGGTATTGACGAGCAGTACTTC.

V and J are TRBV7-9 and TRBJ1-1; D unresolved. V was pared by 5 bases and J by 3 bases, with 10 bases between. Germline-derived CDR1 and CDR2 are SEHNR and FQNEAQ (reference sequence). The CDR3 extends over 13 amino acids. CDR3 nucleotide sequence: TGTGCCAGCAGCGCGAAGTGGGACACTGAAGCTTTCTTT. Translated, it gives CASSAKWDTEAFF.

For this clone: Other DNA sequences in the same sample also yield this CDR3. V usage is TRBV5-1 and J usage is TRBJ2-1; the D is unclear. Trimming took 0 bases from V and 5 from J, leaving 9 bases between them. This CDR3 spans 14 amino acids. Germline CDR1 SGHRS, CDR2 YFSETQ. The CDR3 bases are TGCGCCAGCAGCTTGGTTGGTCAAAACAATGAGCAGTTCTTC. This gives the protein CASSLVGQNNEQFF.

This clone was seen once. The chain employs TRBV6-5 and TRBJ2-4; TRBD1 agrees at 8 bases. This CDR3 comprises 15 residues. The germline gives CDR1 MNHEY, CDR2 SVGAGI. J gave up 5 bases and V 5 bases, and 8 bases lay outside the gene matches. The CDR3 sequence: CASSRPTGGENIQYF. The CDR3 DNA sequence: TGTGCCAGCAGTCGACCAACAGGGGGAGAAAACATTCAGTACTTC.

This chain links TRBV4-2 with TRBJ2-2, with 9 bases that match TRBD1. The CDR3 covers 17 residues. Germline V gene sequence: CDR1 LGHNA, CDR2 YNFKEQ. V lost 2 bases and J lost 5; bases outside the gene matches: 9. The DNA of the CDR3 is TGTGCCAGCAGCCAATTTACAGGGGGCGCGGAAACCGGGGAGCTGTTTTTT. It is translated as CASSQFTGGAETGELFF.

The V call is TRBV5-1, the J call TRBJ2-3, with D maybe TRBD2 (5 bases). With 3 bases removed from V and 2 bases from J, the gap between germline ends came to 10 bases. Per the germline V gene, CDR1 is SGHRS and CDR2 is YFSETQ. The CDR3 totals 14 residues. CDR3 protein: CASSSAGITDTQYF. CDR3 nucleotides: TGCGCCAGCAGCTCCGCCGGGATCACAGATACGCAGTATTTT.

The chain carries TRBV7-2 and TRBJ1-3; perhaps TRBD1 as D (5 bases). This CDR3 spans 15 amino acids. With 6 bases removed from V and 0 bases from J, the gap between germline ends came to 12 bases. The germline gives CDR1 SGHTA, CDR2 FQGNSA. The CDR3 nucleotides read TGTGCCAGCAGTTTCGGGGGAGCCTCTGGAAACACCATATATTTT. Its translation is CASSFGGASGNTIYF. Looking up the rest from reference TRBV7-2 and TRBJ1-3 gives the full variable domain: GAGVSQSPSNKVTEKGKDVELRCDPISGHTALYWYRQSLGQGLEFLIYFQGNSAPDKSGLPSDRFSAERTGGSVSTLTIQRTQQEDSAVYLCASSFGGASGNTIYFGEGSWLTVV.

This chain links TRBV6-5 with TRBJ1-6, with unresolved D. The ends were cut back, 3 bases at V and 10 bases at J, with 16 bases in the middle. The germline V gene encodes CDR1 MNHEY and CDR2 SVGAGI. CDR3 length: 15 residues. CDR3 sequence reads: CASSYTRQANSPLHF. The CDR3 region has the DNA TGTGCCAGCAGTTATACAAGGCAGGCTAACTCACCCCTCCACTTT.